Here is one T cell receptor (beta chain) with its context. Its antigen is not identified. Sequencing was performed with immunoSEQ multiplex PCR; in TCRdb, only in-frame clones are kept and a portion is missing. Among roughly 86,000 clones listed, under 90% were seen once. This entry belongs to a study of a mutant IDH1 vaccine in newly diagnosed glioma. About the research overall: Patients had received radiotherapy, temozolomide, or both previously, most receiving both. The V12 visit happened in week 35, and the V13 visit happened in week 47. Study findings and constraints: It was 93.3% of patients that developed vaccine-induced immune responses. Shifts in the top peripheral T cell clonotypes seemed unrelated to pseudoprogression.

Time point of the sample: week 47, end of study. With topical imiquimod, each dose of the vaccine consisted of 300 ug of mutant IDH1 20-mer peptide. This material consisted of PBMCs, taken from a glioma patient whose treatment included an IDH1 peptide vaccine. The receptor's source is a woman in her 50s with glioma.

The CDR3 is CATSRDSSGGPSGELFF. The DNA for the CDR3 is TGTGCCACCAGCAGAGATTCGTCGGGAGGGCCAAGCGGGGAGCTGTTTTTT. The chain combines TRBV15 with TRBJ2-2, with TRBD2 matching over 8 bases. V shed 0 bases and J 7 bases; nucleotides not matched to a gene: 10. This CDR3 is built from 17 residues. CDR1 is LNHNV, CDR2 YYDKDF, per germline (reference sequence).